The next 26 T cell receptor beta chains were all read from a single sample in a study of shared clonotypes between healthy human individuals. Libraries were prepared by immunoSEQ multiplex PCR; TCRdb keeps only in-frame clonotypes and omits some of them. Of some 2,100,000 clones listed, about 92% were seen once; the top ten hold under 2%. The naive CD8 fraction comprised CD45RO-negative cells positively selected for CCR7 and excluded terminally differentiated effector memory CD45RA+ cells. Sequences were obtained from naive CD8+ T cells from PBMCs. The source of these receptors is a man aged 18 to 30 in good health. Some clones in this sample may be carry-over from other donors' samples.

The gene calls are TRBV28 and TRBJ1-2, with a possible D match to TRBD1 (5 bases). The ends were cut back, 3 bases at V and 8 bases at J, with 13 bases in the middle. The CDR3 is 13 amino acids. CDR1 and CDR2 (germline): MDHEN, SYDVKM. DNA for the CDR3: TGTGCCAGCAGTTTGAGTGGGGCGTGGGGCTACACCTTC. The encoded protein is CASSLSGAWGYTF.

The rearrangement uses TRBV27 and TRBJ1-5; tentatively, D is TRBD1 (6 bases). CDR3 length: 14 amino acids. Looked up from germline, CDR1 is MNHEY and CDR2 is SMNVEV (reference sequence). The germline V and J ends were trimmed by 2 bases and 5 bases, with 10 bases remaining between them. The chain's CDR3 is CASSLVGADQPQHF. The CDR3 coding sequence is TGTGCCAGCAGTTTAGTGGGGGCAGATCAGCCCCAGCATTTT.

The V and J genes are TRBV28 and TRBJ1-5, with D perhaps matching TRBD1 (5 bases). The V gene's germline CDR1 is MDHEN and CDR2 SYDVKM. Trimming removed 2 bases at V and 0 bases at J, with 8 bases between. The CDR3 extends over 15 amino acids. CDR3 amino acids: CASSLTQGSNQPQHF. Here the CDR3 DNA reads TGTGCCAGCAGTTTAACCCAGGGTAGCAATCAGCCCCAGCATTTT.

This clone was observed once. The chain joins TRBV7-2 to TRBJ2-1; 9 bases are shared with TRBD1. Germline CDR1 is SGHTA and CDR2 is FQGNSA. J was trimmed by 2 bases and V by 5 bases; bases with no gene match: 13. This CDR3 contains 18 residues. The CDR3 nucleotides read TGTGCCAGCAGCAGCAAGCCTGGGACAGGGAGACCCTACAATGAGCAGTTCTTC. Its protein is CASSSKPGTGRPYNEQFF.

This clone was detected once. The chain combines TRBV6-1 with TRBJ1-1, with 8 bases identical to TRBD1. The germline gives CDR1 MNHNS, CDR2 SASEGT. The trim removed 4 bases at V and 7 bases at J, leaving 14 bases unmatched. CDR3 length: 16 amino acids. CDR3 bases: TGTGCCAGCAGTGTTGGCTTGGGACAGGTCTTAGGTGAAGCTTTCTTT. This translates into CASSVGLGQVLGEAFF.

The CDR3 protein is CASSLDQGLRDEQYF. The CDR3 DNA reads TGCGCCAGCAGCTTAGACCAGGGGCTCCGGGACGAGCAGTACTTC. This chain connects TRBV5-1 to TRBJ2-7, with D possibly TRBD1 on 6 matching bases. CDR1 SGHRS and CDR2 YFSETQ come from the germline V gene. Trimming shortened V by 2 bases and J by 5 bases, and 17 bases separated the two germline ends. This CDR3 comprises 15 residues.

V gene TRBV9 combines with J gene TRBJ2-2; no definite D call. This CDR3 is 12 amino acids long. Trimming stripped 0 bases from V and 10 bases from J, with 7 bases between. In germline, CDR1 is SGDLS, CDR2 YYNGEE. CDR3 coding DNA: TGTGCCAGCAGCGTAGATAGTCAGGAGCTGTTTTTT. Its protein product is CASSVDSQELFF. The whole variable domain, filled in from reference TRBV9 and TRBJ2-2, reads DSGVTQTPKHLITATGQRVTLRCSPRSGDLSVYWYQQSLDQGLQFLIQYYNGEERAKGNILERFSAQQFPDLHSELNLSSLELGDSALYFCASSVDSQELFFGEGSRLTVL.

The chain combines TRBV25-1 with TRBJ2-7; D could derive from TRBD1 or TRBD2 (6 bases each). The V end lost 6 bases, the J end lost 3 bases, and 12 bases lay between the germline ends. CDR3 length: 13 residues. CDR1 MGHDK and CDR2 SYGVNS come from the germline V gene. The CDR3 DNA reads TGTGCCAGCAGCGGGGGCAAGAACTACGAGCAGTACTTC. Translated, it gives CASSGGKNYEQYF.

The V gene is TRBV28, the J gene TRBJ2-7; D gene uncertain. The V gene lost 3 bases and the J gene lost 7 bases, with 4 bases spanning the gap. The germline V gene has CDR1 MDHEN and CDR2 SYDVKM. The CDR3 is 10 amino acids. As DNA, the CDR3 is TGTGCCAGCAGTTTGCAGGAGCAGTACTTC. Protein sequence: CASSLQEQYF.

For the CDR3, the DNA is TGTGCCAGCAGCCGACCCGGGGGGGCAGGGGAAGAGACCCAGTACTTC. Its protein product is CASSRPGGAGEETQYF. This chain joins TRBV28 and TRBJ2-5; 8 bases line up with TRBD2. Losses at the gene ends were 6 bases for V and 3 bases for J; bases not matched to a gene: 12. This CDR3 has 16 amino acids. Germline CDR1 MDHEN, CDR2 SYDVKM.

This sequence joins TRBV11-2 and TRBJ1-4; D not certain. The CDR3 runs 14 residues. The V gene lost 5 bases and the J gene lost 7 bases, with 14 bases spanning the gap. Looked up from germline, CDR1 is SGHAT and CDR2 is FQNNGV. The CDR3 DNA reads as TGTGCCAGCAGCGTCACCTCCCGGCGTGAAAAACTGTTTTTT. Translating it yields CASSVTSRREKLFF.

In nucleotides, the CDR3 is TGCGCCAGCAGCCGGAATTATGACACCGCTGGAAACACCATATATTTT. Amino acids: CASSRNYDTAGNTIYF. This chain uses TRBV4-3 with TRBJ1-3, with D uncertain. The CDR3 is 16 residues long. The germline V gene has CDR1 LGHNA and CDR2 YSLEER. V was cut by 4 bases and J by 2 bases, with 15 bases left in between.

This clone was seen once. The gene calls are TRBV7-6 and TRBJ2-5; 9 nucleotides agree with TRBD2. The V and J ends lost 4 bases and 4 bases, in that order; junction bases with no gene match: 1. CDR3 size: 13 residues. The germline V gene encodes CDR1 SGHVS and CDR2 FNYEAQ. Here the CDR3 reads CASSSTSGETQYF. In DNA form, the CDR3 reads TGTGCCAGCAGCTCGACTAGCGGAGAGACCCAGTACTTC.

V usage is TRBV4-1 and J usage is TRBJ2-1; 7 bases fit TRBD1. After removal of 0 bases from V and 4 bases from J, the junction contained 6 bases not matched to a gene. CDR1 is MGHRA, CDR2 YSYEKL, per germline. The CDR3 loop spans 16 amino acids. CDR3 region: CASSQEWDRSYNEQFF. The CDR3 DNA reads as TGCGCCAGCAGCCAAGAGTGGGACAGAAGTTACAATGAGCAGTTCTTC.

The chain links TRBV29-1 to TRBJ2-7; D not resolved. The CDR3 consists of 12 residues. The germline V gene encodes CDR1 SQVTM and CDR2 ANQGSEA. The germline V and J ends were trimmed by 4 bases and 6 bases, with 13 bases remaining between them. The CDR3 DNA reads TGCAGCGTTGGAGGTCTCTCCACCGAGCAGTACTTC. Protein: CSVGGLSTEQYF.

The CDR3 is CASSYHISGNTEAFF. In DNA, the CDR3 is TGTGCCAGCAGTTATCACATCTCAGGTAACACTGAAGCTTTCTTT. The rearrangement uses TRBV6-5 and TRBJ1-1; D is uncertain. Trimming took off 3 bases at V and 2 bases at J, with 13 bases between the two ends. The CDR3 is 15 residues long. Germline-derived CDR1 and CDR2 are MNHEY and SVGAGI.

The V and J genes are TRBV2 and TRBJ2-7, with a possible D match to TRBD2 (6 bases). The CDR3 totals 15 residues. The V end was cut by 4 bases, the J end by 2 bases, with 15 bases between. Germline-derived CDR1 and CDR2 are SNHLY and FYNNEI. This CDR3 reads CASSVLAGGTYEQYF. The CDR3 nucleotides are TGTGCCAGCAGTGTACTGGCAGGCGGGACCTACGAGCAGTACTTC.

The chain joins TRBV5-1 to TRBJ1-5; no definite D call. From germline, CDR1 is SGHRS and CDR2 YFSETQ. V dropped 4 bases and J dropped 4 bases, with 15 bases sitting between them. The CDR3 is 15 amino acids. The CDR3 spells CASSPYPWGNQPQHF. CDR3 coding DNA: TGCGCCAGCAGCCCTTACCCTTGGGGAAATCAGCCCCAGCATTTT.

This clone occurred a few times. The J gene is TRBJ1-2, the V gene TRBV29-1; D call uncertain. The CDR3 length is 8 residues. Trimming left V 5 bases short and J 12 bases short, with 7 bases between. Looked up from germline, CDR1 is SQVTM and CDR2 is ANQGSEA. The CDR3 region has the DNA TGCAGCGTTAATTCTAACACCTTC. This encodes CSVNSNTF.

V is TRBV27 and J is TRBJ2-1, with 9 positions matching TRBD2. J lost 3 bases, V lost 4 bases, and 7 bases had no gene match. CDR3 length: 16 amino acids. Germline assignment: CDR1 MNHEY and CDR2 SMNVEV (reference sequence). Here the CDR3 DNA reads TGTGCCAGCAGTTCGACTAGCGGAAGAAGCTACAATGAGCAGTTCTTC. This sequence encodes CASSSTSGRSYNEQFF.

The chain combines TRBV19 with TRBJ1-1; D remains unclear. The V end was cut by 3 bases, the J end by 1 base, with 18 bases between. The CDR3 has 17 amino acids. Germline assignment: CDR1 LNHDA and CDR2 SQIVND (reference sequence). CDR3 protein: CASSMVWWEEENTEAFF. Here the CDR3 DNA reads TGTGCCAGTAGTATGGTTTGGTGGGAAGAGGAGAACACTGAAGCTTTCTTT.

The gene calls are TRBV7-8 and TRBJ1-3; D is ambiguous. The CDR3 runs to 11 residues. The germline V gene has CDR1 SGHVS and CDR2 FQNEAQ. Trimming removed 5 bases from V and 3 bases from J, with 2 bases in between. This CDR3 is CASSVGNTIYF. The CDR3 DNA is TGTGCCAGCAGCGTTGGAAACACCATATATTTT. Full variable domain (missing parts from reference TRBV7-8 and TRBJ1-3): GAGVSQSPRYKVAKRGQDVALRCDPISGHVSLFWYQQALGQGPEFLTYFQNEAQLDKSGLPSDRFFAERPEGSVSTLKIQRTQQEDSAVYLCASSVGNTIYFGEGSWLTVV.

The sample holds a few counts of this clone. Other DNA sequences of this sample code for an identical CDR3. V is TRBV30 and J is TRBJ1-1, with D possibly TRBD1 on 6 matching bases. The CDR3 length is 12 residues. Trimming shortened V by 1 base and J by 4 bases, and 7 bases separated the two germline ends. Germline CDR1 is GTSNPN and CDR2 is SVGIG (reference sequence). The CDR3 region has the DNA TGTGCCTGGAGTGCCAGGGGCACTGAAGCTTTCTTT. Translation: CAWSARGTEAFF.

V gene TRBV11-2 combines with J gene TRBJ2-1, with D perhaps matching TRBD2 (5 bases). This CDR3 has 17 residues. V was shortened by 1 base and J by 0 bases, with 13 bases between the two germline ends. The germline CDR1 and CDR2 sequences are SGHAT and FQNNGV. The CDR3 loop reads CASSLVSGIYSYNEQFF. In DNA, the CDR3 is TGTGCCAGCAGCTTAGTTTCCGGGATATACTCCTACAATGAGCAGTTCTTC.

The V and J genes are TRBV5-1 and TRBJ2-7; 7 positions match TRBD1. J was trimmed by 5 bases and V by 2 bases; bases with no gene match: 7. The length of the CDR3 is 14 residues. Germline CDR1 SGHRS, CDR2 YFSETQ. For the CDR3, the DNA is TGCGCCAGCAGCTTCCGGGACAGATCCCACGAGCAGTACTTC. Translation: CASSFRDRSHEQYF. Looking up the rest from reference TRBV5-1 and TRBJ2-7 gives the full variable domain: KAGVTQTPRYLIKTRGQQVTLSCSPISGHRSVSWYQQTPGQGLQFLFEYFSETQRNKGNFPGRFSGRQFSNSRSEMNVSTLELGDSALYLCASSFRDRSHEQYFGPGTRLTVT.

On this clone: Other DNA sequences within the sample encode an identical CDR3. This rearrangement joins TRBV27 to TRBJ2-3, with D perhaps being TRBD1 or TRBD2 (5 bases each). The CDR3 covers 15 residues. CDR1 is MNHEY, CDR2 SMNVEV, per germline (reference sequence). V gave up 3 bases and J gave up 0 bases, with 10 bases separating them. CDR3 sequence (DNA): TGTGCCAGCAGTTTGGGGACCTCTAGCACAGATACGCAGTATTTT. This gives the protein CASSLGTSSTDTQYF.